The 29 T cell receptor beta chains below come from one sample, sequenced in a study of blood T cell repertoires in COVID-19. Method: immunoSEQ multiplex PCR; TCRdb's copy keeps in-frame clones and lacks some. The sample contains about 200,000 clones, 80% to 90% of which appear only once. The sample taken for sequencing was peripheral blood. These receptors were collected from a human donor with active or convalescent COVID-19. The donor label of this sample is uncertain.

The chain has TRBV12-3 or TRBV12-4 and TRBJ1-2; 8 nucleotides match TRBD1. This CDR3 has 12 residues. J gave up 4 bases and V 9 bases, and 4 bases lay outside the gene matches. CDR3 in amino acids: CARPTGAYGYTF. The CDR3 bases are TGTGCCAGGCCGACAGGGGCCTATGGCTACACCTTC.

V is TRBV28 and J is TRBJ2-7, with TRBD2 matching over 10 bases. CDR3 length equals 14 residues. The germline V gene encodes CDR1 MDHEN and CDR2 SYDVKM. With V trimmed by 4 bases and J by 2 bases, 2 bases remained unmatched. The CDR3 DNA follows: TGTGCCAGCAGTTGGAGCGGGGGGGCCTACGAGCAGTACTTC. This sequence encodes CASSWSGGAYEQYF.

The chain uses TRBV2 and TRBJ2-1; 10 bases fit TRBD2. V lost 6 bases to trimming and J lost 0 bases; unmatched junction nucleotides: 5. This CDR3 is built from 16 residues. Per germline, CDR1 SNHLY and CDR2 FYNNEI. The CDR3 region is CASRSGLAVSYNEQFF. CDR3 DNA sequence: TGTGCCAGCAGATCCGGACTAGCGGTCTCCTACAATGAGCAGTTCTTC. The full variable domain, rest sourced from reference TRBV2 and TRBJ2-1, is EPEVTQTPSHQVTQMGQEVILRCVPISNHLYFYWYRQILGQKVEFLVSFYNNEISEKSEIFDDQFSVERPDGSNFTLKIRSTKLEDSAMYFCASRSGLAVSYNEQFFGPGTRLTVL.

The chain carries TRBV6-2 or TRBV6-3 and TRBJ2-6, with 9 bases lining up with TRBD2. The V gene's germline CDR1 is MNHEY and CDR2 SVGEGT. Trimming took 6 bases from V and 1 from J; bases not matched to a gene: 28. There are 24 residues in the CDR3. The DNA of the CDR3 is TGTGCCAGCAGCCCCCGAAACCTACAGGGGATCCCTAGCGGGATTAATTCTGGGGCCAACGTCCTGACTTTC. It is translated as CASSPRNLQGIPSGINSGANVLTF.

This clone was found a few times. An end of the junction does not agree with germline; a read error may underlie this. The chain links TRBV6-5 to TRBJ2-5; 11 nucleotides match TRBD2. From germline, CDR1 is MNHEY and CDR2 SVGAGI. This CDR3 is built from 13 residues. CDR3 residues: CASSPTSGGPGDF. CDR3 nucleotide sequence: TGTGCCAGCAGTCCTACTAGCGGGGGACCCGGTGACTTC.

This chain uses TRBV5-1 with TRBJ2-5; 9 bases fit TRBD2. After removal of 6 bases from V and 5 bases from J, the junction contained 14 bases not matched to a gene. The CDR3 runs to 16 residues. Germline assignment: CDR1 SGHRS and CDR2 YFSETQ. CDR3 sequence (DNA): TGCGCCAGCACCCCCGGTCCGGCTAGCGGGGAGGAGACCCAGTACTTC. This encodes CASTPGPASGEETQYF.

This rearrangement joins TRBV27 to TRBJ2-3; D might be TRBD2 (5 bases). CDR1 and CDR2 (germline): MNHEY, SMNVEV (reference sequence). V shed 3 bases and J shed 2 bases, with 12 bases lying between them. CDR3 length: 15 residues. This CDR3 is CASSFNRRTTDTQYF. DNA of the CDR3: TGTGCCAGCAGTTTTAATAGGAGGACCACAGATACGCAGTATTTT.

The CDR3 sequence: CASSAALATNEKLFF. The CDR3 coding sequence is TGTGCCAGCAGCGCGGCACTTGCAACTAATGAAAAACTGTTTTTT. J is TRBJ1-4 and V is TRBV6-5; D uncertain. CDR3 length: 15 amino acids. CDR1 and CDR2 from the germline V gene are MNHEY and SVGAGI. V was shortened by 6 bases and J by 0 bases, with 11 bases between the two germline ends.

The V and J genes are TRBV16 and TRBJ2-7, with D uncertain. CDR3 length equals 14 residues. V was shortened by 4 bases and J by 2 bases, with 12 bases between the two germline ends. The germline CDR1 and CDR2 sequences are KGHSY and FQNENV. In nucleotides, the CDR3 is TGTGCCAGCAGCCCCCGGCGAGAGGCCTACGAGCAGTACTTC. It encodes CASSPRREAYEQYF.

The V call is TRBV3-1 (or the pseudogene TRBV3-2), the J call TRBJ1-2; tentative D call: TRBD1 (5 bases). Germline V lookup: CDR1 LGHDT, CDR2 YNNKEL (reference sequence). This CDR3 is built from 12 residues. Trimming shortened V by 7 bases and J by 4 bases, and 10 bases separated the two germline ends. CDR3 protein: CASTGGVYGYTF. For the CDR3, the DNA is TGTGCCAGCACTGGGGGGGTCTATGGCTACACCTTC.

V usage is TRBV6-7 and J usage is TRBJ1-1; D not resolved. TRBV6-7 is an ORF; its function is uncertain. V was clipped by 0 bases and J by 0 bases, with 14 bases between them. The CDR3 extends over 17 amino acids. The CDR3 region has the DNA TGTGCCAGCAGTTACTCGATGCATCCAAGCCTGAACACTGAAGCTTTCTTT. It specifies CASSYSMHPSLNTEAFF.

This chain joins TRBV4-3 and TRBJ2-3; a weak D match, TRBD2 (6 bases). Deletions cut 4 bases from V and 14 bases from J, with 19 bases between. Germline CDR1 reads LGHNA; CDR2 reads YSLEER. There are 13 residues in the CDR3. In DNA, the CDR3 is TGCGCCAGCAGCCCCCTAATGGGAAGGGAGGCGTATTTT. Translation gives CASSPLMGREAYF.

The gene calls are TRBV6-5 and TRBJ2-5; D perhaps matches TRBD1 (6 bases). This CDR3 comprises 15 residues. Trimming stripped 4 bases from V and 5 bases from J, with 17 bases between. Germline V CDR1 and CDR2: MNHEY, SVGAGI. The CDR3 loop reads CASSSYLDSDETQYF. Written as DNA, the CDR3 is TGTGCCAGCAGTTCCTACTTGGACAGCGACGAGACCCAGTACTTC.

The genes are TRBV9 and TRBJ2-3, with D perhaps TRBD1 (5 bases). The V gene's germline CDR1 is SGDLS and CDR2 YYNGEE. Trimming stripped 0 bases from V and 6 bases from J, with 14 bases between. This CDR3 comprises 15 residues. CDR3 loop: CASSVEGRGFDTQYF. In DNA, the CDR3 is TGTGCCAGCAGCGTAGAGGGTAGGGGTTTCGATACGCAGTATTTT.

For this clone: This sample includes further DNA sequences coding for the same CDR3. The V gene is TRBV6-5, the J gene TRBJ1-1; D is possibly TRBD1 (5 bases). V shed 0 bases and J shed 0 bases, with 8 bases lying between them. The CDR3 extends over 15 amino acids. In germline, CDR1 is MNHEY, CDR2 SVGAGI. CDR3 sequence (DNA): TGTGCCAGCAGTTACTCGGGGGGTCTGAACACTGAAGCTTTCTTT. Protein sequence: CASSYSGGLNTEAFF.

The chain carries TRBV12-3 or TRBV12-4 and TRBJ2-1, with D unresolved. V was trimmed by 0 bases and J by 10 bases, leaving 7 bases between them. The CDR3 totals 12 residues. The CDR3 here is CASSLAAAEQFF. CDR3 sequence (DNA): TGTGCCAGCAGTTTAGCGGCGGCAGAGCAGTTCTTC.

The V gene is TRBV2, the J gene TRBJ2-5; TRBD1 matches at 7 bases. V dropped 5 bases and J dropped 4; count of bases not matched to a gene: 19. CDR1 and CDR2 from the germline V gene are SNHLY and FYNNEI. The CDR3 length is 18 residues. CDR3 in amino acids: CASSSTDNRGGTGETQYF. CDR3 nucleotides: TGTGCCAGCAGTTCGACCGACAACAGGGGTGGTACAGGAGAGACCCAGTACTTC.

V and J are TRBV6-1 and TRBJ1-2; D gene unclear. The CDR3 covers 13 residues. The ends were cut back, 2 bases at V and 2 bases at J, with 6 bases in the middle. Germline V lookup: CDR1 MNHNS, CDR2 SASEGT. CDR3: CASSESGNYGYTF. Here the CDR3 DNA reads TGTGCCAGCAGTGAAAGCGGAAACTATGGCTACACCTTC.

This clone was observed a few times. The chain employs TRBV5-5 and TRBJ1-3, with D unclear. Looked up from germline, CDR1 is SGHKS and CDR2 is YYEKEE (reference sequence). V was clipped by 7 bases and J by 0 bases, with 8 bases between them. This CDR3 has 13 residues. The CDR3 DNA sequence: TGTGCCAGCTTATCTCTCTCTGGAAACACCATATATTTT. This gives the protein CASLSLSGNTIYF.

This clone was found a few times. V is TRBV5-6 and J is TRBJ1-1, with D perhaps TRBD1 (5 bases). Per germline, CDR1 SGHDT and CDR2 YYEEEE. The CDR3 contains 14 residues. V lost 1 base and J 2 bases, leaving 9 bases between the germline ends. The CDR3 spells CASSLLGPNTEAFF. In nucleotides, the CDR3 is TGTGCCAGCAGCTTGTTGGGGCCCAACACTGAAGCTTTCTTT.

The rearrangement joins TRBV5-4 to TRBJ1-1; 7 bases are shared with TRBD1. The V gene end was trimmed by 3 bases and the J gene end by 0 bases; junction bases not matched to a gene: 5. The CDR3 contains 15 residues. Per the germline V gene, CDR1 is SGHNT and CDR2 is YYREEE (reference sequence). The CDR3 loop reads CASSSSTGLNTEAFF. The CDR3 DNA reads TGTGCCAGCAGCTCATCGACAGGGCTGAACACTGAAGCTTTCTTT.

The V and J genes are TRBV24-1 and TRBJ1-2; 10 bases align to TRBD1. Germline-derived CDR1 and CDR2 are KGHDR and SFDVKD. The CDR3 loop spans 14 amino acids. With 5 bases clipped from V and 2 bases from J, the junction kept 1 base outside the gene matches. The CDR3 sequence is CATSGTGGNYGYTF. The CDR3 coding sequence is TGTGCCACCAGTGGGACAGGGGGAAACTATGGCTACACCTTC.

The rearrangement links TRBV28 to TRBJ2-6; 10 positions match TRBD1. The V gene's germline CDR1 is MDHEN and CDR2 SYDVKM. This CDR3 has 17 amino acids. V dropped 4 bases and J dropped 4; count of bases not matched to a gene: 7. CDR3 region: CASSSGTGVSGANVLTF. Here the CDR3 DNA reads TGTGCCAGCAGTTCCGGGACAGGGGTCTCCGGGGCCAACGTCCTGACTTTC.

The V gene is TRBV9, the J gene TRBJ2-3; 7 bases are a match to TRBD2. The germline V gene encodes CDR1 SGDLS and CDR2 YYNGEE. The CDR3 is 16 amino acids. The V gene end was trimmed by 0 bases and the J gene end by 6 bases; junction bases not matched to a gene: 10. The CDR3 region is CASSVAGYGGSDTQYF. DNA for the CDR3: TGTGCCAGCAGCGTAGCAGGCTACGGGGGGTCTGATACGCAGTATTTT.

Comment on this clone: At one end, the junction sequence differs from germline, possibly due to a read error. The chain recombines TRBV7-9 with TRBJ1-2; 7 nucleotides agree with TRBD1. Germline loops: CDR1 SEHNR, CDR2 FQNEAQ (reference sequence). The CDR3 consists of 16 residues. The CDR3 reads CASSLGSTGENFGYTF. The CDR3 nucleotides read TGTGCCAGCAGCTTAGGGTCAACAGGGGAGAACTTTGGCTACACCTTC.

The chain is built from TRBV6-4 and TRBJ2-2, with 11 bases fitting TRBD2. The CDR3 is 14 amino acids. The germline CDR1 and CDR2 sequences are MRHNA and SNTAGT. V dropped 6 bases and J dropped 6; count of bases not matched to a gene: 3. The CDR3 nucleotides read TGTGCCAGCAGAACTAGCGGGAGTCCCGGGGAGCTGTTTTTT. It translates to CASRTSGSPGELFF.

This clone was observed a single time. The CDR3 reads CASSPGSSSYYGYTF. In DNA, the CDR3 is TGTGCCAGCAGCCCAGGGTCGTCCTCCTACTATGGCTACACCTTC. The V gene is TRBV7-3, the J gene TRBJ1-2, with D tentatively TRBD1 (5 bases). This CDR3 comprises 15 residues. V was trimmed by 5 bases and J by 3 bases, leaving 16 bases between them. Germline values: CDR1 SGHTA, CDR2 FQGTGA. Complete variable domain (other parts from reference TRBV7-3 and TRBJ1-2): GAGVSQTPSNKVTEKGKYVELRCDPISGHTALYWYRQSLGQGPEFLIYFQGTGAADDSGLPNDRFFAVRPEGSVSTLKIQRTERGDSAVYLCASSPGSSSYYGYTFGSGTRLTVV.

The CDR3 DNA follows: TGCAGCGTTACCAGAGTCGTTGGACAGATCAAAAATGAGCAGTTCTTC. Amino acid sequence: CSVTRVVGQIKNEQFF. This chain uses TRBV29-1 with TRBJ2-1, with a possible D match to TRBD1 (6 bases). The CDR3 extends over 16 amino acids. Trimming removed 5 bases at V and 7 bases at J, with 24 bases between. CDR1 and CDR2 from the germline V gene are SQVTM and ANQGSEA.

This clone was seen a handful of times. The V and J genes are TRBV6-5 and TRBJ1-6; perhaps TRBD1 as D (5 bases). The ends were cut back, 0 bases at V and 8 bases at J, with 11 bases in the middle. Per the germline V gene, CDR1 is MNHEY and CDR2 is SVGAGI. The CDR3 consists of 15 residues. This CDR3 is CASSYSTGADSPLHF. The CDR3 DNA follows: TGTGCCAGCAGTTACTCGACTGGGGCCGATTCACCCCTCCACTTT.